Here is one TCR beta chain with its context. Only in-frame clones appear in the TCRdb table, and some are missing; sequencing was by immunoSEQ multiplex PCR. The sample consists of over 85,000 clones, roughly 92% of them appearing once. The data derive from a study of blood T cell repertoires in COVID-19. Overall study context: Acute and convalescent COVID-19 samples came from the United States, Italy and Spain.

During active infection, Seattle patients enrolled and were then monitored through disease. This receptor was taken from a woman between 45 and 65 years old with COVID-19, enrolled during active disease. What was sequenced was peripheral blood.

CDR3 bases: TGTGCCACCAGCAGATCCGGGGCTAGCGGGGGAAATGAGCAGTTCTTC. Translation: CATSRSGASGGNEQFF. This chain uses TRBV15 with TRBJ2-1; 10 bases line up with TRBD2. This CDR3 is 16 amino acids long. Germline trimming cut 2 bases from V and 7 bases from J; bases unmatched to any gene: 8. The germline gives CDR1 LNHNV, CDR2 YYDKDF (reference sequence).